This TCR beta chain was recorded in a study of identical twins. Study conclusions and caveats: A lower insertion count was a feature of abundant cord blood beta clonotypes, with no such feature in memory repertoires.

This clonotype was found a few times. The antigen remains undetermined. CDR1 SGHTA and CDR2 FQGNSA come from the germline V gene. V lost 6 bases and J 8 bases, leaving 16 bases between the germline ends. CDR3 length: 13 residues. Each CDR3 protein is one row after TCRdb ran MiXCR on the 5' RACE reads. This sample has roughly 500,000 distinct CDR3 sequences; approximately 22% occur once, and the top ten carry about 0.91%. Healthy Caucasians made up all donors. These data were also reused for a study on T cells expressing NK-cell markers.

This TCR was sampled from a woman aged 18-35 years in good health. The chain is built from TRBV7-2 and TRBJ1-2; D perhaps matches TRBD1 (6 bases). Sequenced: CD4+ T cells sorted from blood. The CDR3 region is CASSSQGLGGYTF. The CDR3 bases are TGTGCCAGCAGTTCACAGGGCCTTGGAGGCTACACCTTC. Based on the CDR3 plus reference TRBV7-2 and TRBJ1-2, the full variable domain is GAGVSQSPSNKVTEKGKDVELRCDPISGHTALYWYRQSLGQGLEFLIYFQGNSAPDKSGLPSDRFSAERTGGSVSTLTIQRTQQEDSAVYLCASSSQGLGGYTFGSGTRLTVV.